Listed here are 30 T cell receptor beta chains from one sample, sequenced in a study of T cells after yellow fever vaccination. Using its own MiXCR run on the 5' RACE reads, TCRdb lists one record per CDR3 protein. Among hundreds of thousands of distinct CDR3 sequences listed, approximately 13% were seen once. The specimen comprised PBMCs, sampled on the day of the yellow fever booster vaccination. Source of these receptors: a man aged 25-45 years who received the YFV17D yellow fever vaccine.

This clonotype was found a few times. The chain links TRBV25-1 to TRBJ2-3; no clear D gene. The V gene's germline CDR1 is MGHDK and CDR2 SYGVNS. CDR3 length equals 13 residues. V gave up 7 bases and J gave up 6 bases, with 14 bases separating them. Written as DNA, the CDR3 is TGTGCCAGCAAGCCGGCAGGATGGGATACGCAGTATTTT. Residues: CASKPAGWDTQYF.

The V call is TRBV4-3, the J call TRBJ2-7, with D perhaps TRBD1 (6 bases). Germline V gives CDR1 LGHNA, CDR2 YSLEER. The CDR3 extends over 15 amino acids. V was trimmed by 1 base and J by 3 bases, leaving 13 bases between them. The DNA for the CDR3 is TGCGCCAGCAGCCAAGCGACAGGCAGTTACTACGAGCAGTACTTC. Amino acids: CASSQATGSYYEQYF.

The chain couples TRBV7-2 to TRBJ2-3; 15 nucleotides align to TRBD2. V lost 6 bases, J lost 7 bases, and 11 bases stayed unmatched. CDR1 and CDR2 from the germline V gene are SGHTA and FQGNSA. This CDR3 has 17 amino acids. This CDR3 reads CASRSPGLAGGEHTQYF. Written as DNA, the CDR3 is TGTGCCAGCAGGTCCCCGGGACTAGCGGGAGGCGAGCATACGCAGTATTTT.

In the case of this clonotype: It may be a read error: a sequence one base away is much more abundant. V and J are TRBV7-2 and TRBJ2-7, with 9 bases identical to TRBD2. Looked up from germline, CDR1 is SGHTA and CDR2 is FQGNSA. There are 15 residues in the CDR3. The CDR3 protein is CASSLVSGSSYDQYF. CDR3 sequence (DNA): TGTGCCAGCAGCTTAGTTAGCGGGAGCTCCTACGATCAGTACTTC.

This chain connects TRBV6-1 to TRBJ1-5; D is undetermined. With 10 bases removed from V and 1 base from J, the gap between germline ends came to 14 bases. Germline-derived CDR1 and CDR2 are MNHNS and SASEGT. This CDR3 is built from 14 residues. This CDR3 reads CATRPHSSNQPQHF. CDR3 DNA sequence: TGTGCCACTAGGCCTCATTCGAGCAATCAGCCCCAGCATTTT.

Only a few counts were recorded for this clonotype. The chain joins TRBV20-1 to TRBJ2-5; tentatively, D is TRBD2 (5 bases). V was clipped by 2 bases and J by 2 bases, with 12 bases between them. The CDR3 sequence is 14 residues long. Germline loops: CDR1 DFQATT, CDR2 SNEGSKA (reference sequence). CDR3 amino acids: CSARSAGRQETQYF. The CDR3 coding sequence is TGCAGTGCTAGATCCGCTGGGAGACAAGAGACCCAGTACTTC.

This clonotype was seen a few times. This chain connects TRBV28 to TRBJ2-2; maybe TRBD1 (5 bases). V lost 6 bases and J 4 bases, leaving 9 bases between the germline ends. CDR1 MDHEN and CDR2 SYDVKM come from the germline V gene. The CDR3 totals 13 residues. The CDR3 coding sequence is TGTGCCAGCAGCCCACAGGTCACCGGGGAGCTGTTTTTT. Its protein product is CASSPQVTGELFF. Full variable domain (outside the CDR3, taken from reference TRBV28 and TRBJ2-2): DVKVTQSSRYLVKRTGEKVFLECVQDMDHENMFWYRQDPGLGLRLIYFSYDVKMKEKGDIPEGYSVSREKKERFSLILESASTNQTSMYLCASSPQVTGELFFGEGSRLTVL.

J is TRBJ2-7 and V is TRBV27; 10 nucleotides align to TRBD2. This CDR3 region has 14 residues. Germline V gene lookup returns CDR1 MNHEY and CDR2 SMNVEV (reference sequence). Trimming took 3 bases from V and 5 from J; bases not matched to a gene: 4. CDR3 loop: CASSLASGRDEQYF. In DNA, the CDR3 is TGTGCCAGCAGTTTGGCCAGCGGGAGGGACGAGCAGTACTTC.

The chain joins TRBV30 to TRBJ2-6, with TRBD1 identical over 8 bases. Germline trimming cut 5 bases from V and 3 bases from J; bases unmatched to any gene: 3. In germline, CDR1 is GTSNPN, CDR2 SVGIG (reference sequence). The CDR3 runs to 14 residues. The CDR3 DNA follows: TGTGCCTGGGGGACAGGCGGTGGGGCCAACGTCCTGACTTTC. It yields the protein CAWGTGGGANVLTF.

This clonotype was counted only a few times. The chain links TRBV29-1 to TRBJ2-7, with TRBD1 identical over 10 bases. After removal of 6 bases from V and 3 bases from J, the junction contained 5 bases not matched to a gene. CDR3 length: 13 residues. The germline CDR1 and CDR2 sequences are SQVTM and ANQGSEA. In DNA, the CDR3 is TGCAGCGTCCAAGGACAGGGGGGCTACGAGCAGTACTTC. Residues: CSVQGQGGYEQYF.

The chain couples TRBV12-3 or TRBV12-4 to TRBJ2-1, with D possibly matching TRBD2 (6 bases). The CDR3 length is 13 residues. With 3 bases removed from V and 6 bases from J, the gap between germline ends came to 9 bases. The CDR3 protein is CASSFRECNEQFF. CDR3 sequence (DNA): TGTGCCAGCAGTTTTCGGGAGTGCAATGAGCAGTTCTTC.

This clonotype appeared a few times. The rearrangement links TRBV6-2 or TRBV6-3 to TRBJ2-7; D is unclear. The CDR3 is made up of 14 amino acids. V was trimmed by 5 bases and J by 2 bases, leaving 13 bases between them. The germline CDR1 and CDR2 sequences are MNHEY and SVGEGT. The CDR3 reads CASSHVDPPYEQYF. The CDR3 region has the DNA TGTGCCAGCAGTCACGTGGACCCACCCTACGAGCAGTACTTC.

This clonotype has only a few counts. The chain uses TRBV20-1 and TRBJ2-1; 9 bases map to TRBD2. Germline assignment: CDR1 DFQATT and CDR2 SNEGSKA (reference sequence). V gave up 2 bases and J gave up 0 bases; unmatched junction bases: 8. The CDR3 has 17 amino acids. The DNA for the CDR3 is TGCAGTGCTAGATCCGCCAATAGCGGGGGCTCCTACAATGAGCAGTTCTTC. It encodes CSARSANSGGSYNEQFF.

The chain has TRBV20-1 and TRBJ1-1, with a tentative D call TRBD1 (5 bases). Germline V gene sequence: CDR1 DFQATT, CDR2 SNEGSKA (reference sequence). The V end lost 0 bases, the J end lost 3 bases, and 14 bases lay between the germline ends. CDR3 size: 15 residues. The CDR3 coding sequence is TGCAGTGCTAGAGATCGGGGCAGGGATTACACTGAAGCTTTCTTT. This sequence encodes CSARDRGRDYTEAFF.

This clonotype was seen a few times. The V and J genes are TRBV20-1 and TRBJ1-2; D may be TRBD1 (5 bases). V was pared by 0 bases and J by 8 bases, with 16 bases between. Germline V gene lookup returns CDR1 DFQATT and CDR2 SNEGSKA (reference sequence). CDR3 length equals 14 residues. In nucleotides, the CDR3 is TGCAGTGCTAGAGACCTAGGGGACCGAGACGGCTACACCTTC. Translated: CSARDLGDRDGYTF.

This clonotype was counted a few times. The genes are TRBV7-2 and TRBJ2-3; TRBD1 is a possible D gene (5 bases). The germline CDR1 and CDR2 sequences are SGHTA and FQGNSA. Trimming cost V 8 bases and J 2 bases, with 8 bases left between them. The CDR3 consists of 12 residues. CDR3 amino acids: CASGAYTDTQYF. CDR3 nucleotides: TGTGCCAGCGGGGCTTACACAGATACGCAGTATTTT.

The table lists this clonotype with a few counts. V and J are TRBV5-1 and TRBJ2-2, with D perhaps TRBD1 (5 bases). Trimming cost V 0 bases and J 0 bases, with 18 bases left between them. Germline V gene sequence: CDR1 SGHRS, CDR2 YFSETQ. The CDR3 is 19 residues long. The CDR3 sequence: CASSLANPSGLSNTGELFF. The CDR3 DNA reads TGCGCCAGCAGCTTGGCCAACCCGTCAGGGTTGTCGAACACCGGGGAGCTGTTTTTT.

This chain connects TRBV4-2 to TRBJ1-1; D uncertain. The CDR3 consists of 15 residues. The V gene's germline CDR1 is LGHNA and CDR2 YNFKEQ. V was trimmed by 4 bases and J by 12 bases, leaving 24 bases between them. This CDR3 reads CASSLNAPPDQNTFF. The CDR3 bases are TGTGCCAGCAGCCTAAACGCTCCACCAGATCAAAACACTTTCTTT.

This rearrangement joins TRBV7-6 to TRBJ2-7; the D is unclear. Germline CDR1 SGHVS, CDR2 FNYEAQ. The ends were cut back, 5 bases at V and 7 bases at J, with 15 bases in the middle. The CDR3 runs to 13 residues. The CDR3: CASSPGPSGEQYF. Here the CDR3 DNA reads TGTGCCAGCAGCCCAGGACCGTCGGGTGAGCAGTACTTC.

This clonotype was picked up many times. The J gene is TRBJ2-7, the V gene TRBV29-1; maybe TRBD2 (5 bases). The V end was cut by 2 bases, the J end by 7 bases, with 9 bases between. In germline, CDR1 is SQVTM, CDR2 ANQGSEA. This CDR3 has 11 residues. CDR3 sequence: CSVETGWEQYF. CDR3 DNA: TGCAGCGTTGAAACGGGGTGGGAGCAGTACTTC.

This chain uses TRBV2 with TRBJ1-3; D is unclear. Germline V gene sequence: CDR1 SNHLY, CDR2 FYNNEI. The germline V and J ends were trimmed by 6 bases and 9 bases, with 12 bases remaining between them. The CDR3 totals 12 residues. This chain's CDR3 is CASSKEGSTIYF. The CDR3 nucleotides read TGTGCCAGCAGCAAGGAGGGTAGCACCATATATTTT.

There are a few counts of this clonotype. The J gene is TRBJ2-1, the V gene TRBV24-1, with D perhaps matching TRBD2 (5 bases). CDR3 size: 14 residues. Germline lookup yields CDR1 KGHDR and CDR2 SFDVKD. The V gene lost 6 bases and the J gene lost 5 bases, with 13 bases spanning the gap. In DNA form, the CDR3 reads TGTGCCACCAGTACTAGGACTGGGGACAATGAGCAGTTCTTC. Its translation is CATSTRTGDNEQFF.

This clonotype was found a few times. The rearrangement uses TRBV20-1 and TRBJ2-7; D is ambiguous. The CDR3 is 12 amino acids. Trimming left V 6 bases short and J 2 bases short, with 11 bases between. Germline CDR1 is DFQATT and CDR2 is SNEGSKA (reference sequence). CDR3 DNA sequence: TGCAGTGCAGTGGGCATAGCCTACGAGCAGTACTTC. Protein product: CSAVGIAYEQYF.

This clonotype was detected a few times. The rearrangement uses TRBV27 and TRBJ1-6; D not certain. Per the germline V gene, CDR1 is MNHEY and CDR2 is SMNVEV (reference sequence). V dropped 6 bases and J dropped 10 bases, with 10 bases sitting between them. The CDR3 has 12 residues. The CDR3 sequence: CASRTEGSPLHF. The CDR3, as DNA: TGTGCCAGCAGAACAGAGGGCTCACCCCTCCACTTT.

The chain uses TRBV7-2 and TRBJ2-7; TRBD1 agrees at 8 bases. The CDR3 sequence is 14 residues long. The junction had 5 bases not matched to a gene; V was cut back by 5 bases and J by 2 bases. CDR1 and CDR2 from the germline V gene are SGHTA and FQGNSA. The CDR3 nucleotides read TGTGCCAGCAGCGCTCGACAGGGGCCCTACGAGCAGTACTTC. Translating gives CASSARQGPYEQYF.

The J gene is TRBJ2-7, the V gene TRBV4-3; D is possibly TRBD2 (6 bases). V was clipped by 0 bases and J by 6 bases, with 15 bases between them. CDR3 length equals 15 residues. CDR1 is LGHNA and CDR2 is YSLEER in the germline V gene. Here the CDR3 DNA reads TGCGCCAGCAGCCAAGAGTTTGCGGGGAGCGGCGAGCAGTACTTC. Translated: CASSQEFAGSGEQYF.

In this sample, this clonotype turned up a few times. V usage is TRBV12-3 or TRBV12-4 and J usage is TRBJ2-2; 12 bases line up with TRBD2. V lost 8 bases and J lost 6; bases outside the gene matches: 4. The CDR3 spans 14 residues. The CDR3 DNA is TGTGCCAGCGGGGCTAGCGGGGGGGCCGGGGAGCTGTTTTTT. This encodes CASGASGGAGELFF.

A note on this clonotype: The junction departs from the called germline gene at one end, perhaps through a read error. The chain links TRBV12-3 or TRBV12-4 to TRBJ2-7, with D perhaps matching TRBD2 (5 bases). CDR3 length equals 12 residues. CDR3 sequence (DNA): TGTGCCAGCAGTCCGGACTCGTACGTGCAGTACTTC. Its translation is CASSPDSYVQYF.

The rearrangement uses TRBV4-3 and TRBJ1-4, with unresolved D. The V end was cut by 0 bases, the J end by 8 bases, with 16 bases between. This CDR3 has 16 amino acids. CDR1 is LGHNA, CDR2 YSLEER, per germline. The CDR3 DNA is TGCGCCAGCAGCCAAGAAGGCGGCAGGAGAAGAGAAAAACTGTTTTTT. This sequence encodes CASSQEGGRRREKLFF.

The chain links TRBV5-5 to TRBJ2-6; D gene ambiguous. The length of the CDR3 is 17 residues. V was trimmed by 0 bases and J by 0 bases, leaving 10 bases between them. Germline values: CDR1 SGHKS, CDR2 YYEKEE (reference sequence). The CDR3 nucleotides read TGTGCCAGCAGCTTGGAAAACGCGTTCTCTGGGGCCAACGTCCTGACTTTC. Its protein is CASSLENAFSGANVLTF. The whole variable domain, remainder taken from reference TRBV5-5 and TRBJ2-6, is DAGVTQSPTHLIKTRGQQVTLRCSPISGHKSVSWYQQVLGQGPQFIFQYYEKEERGRGNFPDRFSARQFPNYSSELNVNALLLGDSALYLCASSLENAFSGANVLTFGAGSRLTVL.